This TCR beta chain was retrieved from a study of blood T cell repertoires in COVID-19. Study context: The United States, Italy and Spain were the sources of the acute and convalescent COVID-19 samples. Sources were T cells, B-cell-depleted T cells, or PBMCs; the material itself was cDNA or gDNA.

V gave up 0 bases and J gave up 5 bases, with 13 bases separating them. The CDR3 runs to 15 residues. The germline V gene has CDR1 MNHNS and CDR2 SASEGT. Original analysis: Reference gene primer amplification gave estimated nucleated cell counts. The data were produced by immunoSEQ multiplex PCR, yet TCRdb's version contains in-frame clones alone and is incomplete. D and trimming were read from the DNA, whereas the V and J calls and clone size are those reported in that table. The table includes 100,000 to 150,000 clones, approximately 80% detected once. The chain joins TRBV6-1 to TRBJ1-1; D ambiguous. The receptor's source is a man aged 50 to 60 with acute or convalescent COVID-19. Sequencing input: peripheral blood. The CDR3 spells CASSEAGGVGTEAFF. The CDR3 region has the DNA TGTGCCAGCAGTGAAGCAGGCGGGGTGGGGACTGAAGCTTTCTTT.